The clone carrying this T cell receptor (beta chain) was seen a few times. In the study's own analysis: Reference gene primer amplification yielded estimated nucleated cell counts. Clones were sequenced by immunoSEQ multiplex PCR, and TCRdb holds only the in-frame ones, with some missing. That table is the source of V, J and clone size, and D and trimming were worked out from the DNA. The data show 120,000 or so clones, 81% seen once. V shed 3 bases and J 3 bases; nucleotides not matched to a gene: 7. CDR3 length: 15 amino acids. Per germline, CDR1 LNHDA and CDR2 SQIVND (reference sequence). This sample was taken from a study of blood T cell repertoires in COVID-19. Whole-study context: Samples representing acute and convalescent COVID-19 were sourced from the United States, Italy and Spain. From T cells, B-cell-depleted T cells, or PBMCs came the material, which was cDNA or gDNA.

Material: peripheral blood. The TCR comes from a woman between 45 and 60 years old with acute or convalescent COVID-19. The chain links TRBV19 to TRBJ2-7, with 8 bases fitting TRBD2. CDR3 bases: TGTGCCAGTAGTATCATGGCGGGAGGTAACTACGAGCAGTACTTC. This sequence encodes CASSIMAGGNYEQYF.